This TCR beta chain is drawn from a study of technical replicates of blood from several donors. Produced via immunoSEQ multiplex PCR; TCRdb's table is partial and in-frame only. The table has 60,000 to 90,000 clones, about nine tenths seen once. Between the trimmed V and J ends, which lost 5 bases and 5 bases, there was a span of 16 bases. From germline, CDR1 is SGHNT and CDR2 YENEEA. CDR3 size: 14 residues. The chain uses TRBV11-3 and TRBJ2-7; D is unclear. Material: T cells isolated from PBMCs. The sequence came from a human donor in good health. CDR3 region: CASSTSYDNHEQYF. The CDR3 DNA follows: TGTGCCAGCAGCACAAGCTACGACAATCACGAGCAGTACTTC.